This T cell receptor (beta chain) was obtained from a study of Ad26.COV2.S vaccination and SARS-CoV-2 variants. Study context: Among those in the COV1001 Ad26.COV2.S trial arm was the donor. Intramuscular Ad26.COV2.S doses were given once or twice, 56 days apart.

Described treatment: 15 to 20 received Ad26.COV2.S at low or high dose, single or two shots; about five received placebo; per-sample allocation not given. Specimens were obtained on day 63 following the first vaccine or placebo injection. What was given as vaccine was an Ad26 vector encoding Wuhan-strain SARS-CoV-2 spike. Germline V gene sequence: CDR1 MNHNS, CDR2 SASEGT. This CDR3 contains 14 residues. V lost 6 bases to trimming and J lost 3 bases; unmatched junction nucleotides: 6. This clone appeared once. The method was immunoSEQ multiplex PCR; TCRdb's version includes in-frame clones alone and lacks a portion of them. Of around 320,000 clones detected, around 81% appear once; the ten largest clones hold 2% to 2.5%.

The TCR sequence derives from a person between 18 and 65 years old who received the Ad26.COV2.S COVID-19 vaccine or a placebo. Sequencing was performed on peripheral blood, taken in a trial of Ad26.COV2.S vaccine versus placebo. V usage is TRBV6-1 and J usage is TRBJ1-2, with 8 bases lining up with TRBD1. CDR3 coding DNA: TGTGCCAGCAGAGACAGGGGTTTGGACTATGGCTACACCTTC. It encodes CASRDRGLDYGYTF.